This TCR beta chain was sequenced for a study of CD8 T cells in ankylosing spondylitis. Study-wide results and limits: For ankylosing spondylitis blood, a TCR beta motif of eight or nine highly homologous variants appeared characteristic.

With respect to this clonotype: The target antigen is unknown.

In germline, CDR1 is SGHRS, CDR2 YFSETQ. This CDR3 region has 14 residues. With 0 bases clipped from V and 5 bases from J, the junction kept 4 bases outside the gene matches. Making the TCR beta libraries involved quantitative 5'-RACE with molecular barcodes. TCRdb re-analysed the 5' RACE reads in MiXCR, keeping a single row per CDR3 protein. The top ten hold around 16% of the sample, which has about 420,000 distinct CDR3 sequences, 20% to 25% seen once. The chain employs TRBV5-1 and TRBJ1-2; 7 bases are a match to TRBD1. Sequencing was performed on blood, either unsorted or a sorted T cell fraction (not recorded which). The sequence derives from a male donor with ankylosing spondylitis. DNA for the CDR3: TGCGCCAGCAGCTTGGAAGGACAGGTTTATGGCTACACCTTC. Amino acids: CASSLEGQVYGYTF.